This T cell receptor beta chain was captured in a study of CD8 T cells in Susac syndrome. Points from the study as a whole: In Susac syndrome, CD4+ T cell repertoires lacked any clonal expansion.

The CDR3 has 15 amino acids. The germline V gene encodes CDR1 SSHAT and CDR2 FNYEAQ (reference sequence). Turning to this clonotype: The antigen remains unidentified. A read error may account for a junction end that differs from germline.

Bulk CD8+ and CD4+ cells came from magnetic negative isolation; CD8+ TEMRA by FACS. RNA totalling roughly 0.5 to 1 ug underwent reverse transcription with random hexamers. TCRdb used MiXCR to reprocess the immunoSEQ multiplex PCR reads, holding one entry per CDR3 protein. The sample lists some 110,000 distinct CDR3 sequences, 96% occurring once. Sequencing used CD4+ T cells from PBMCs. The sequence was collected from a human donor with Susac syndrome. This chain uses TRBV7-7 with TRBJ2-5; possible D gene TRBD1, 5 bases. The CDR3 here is CASSLLPGPSETQYF. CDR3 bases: TGTGCTAGCAGCTTACTCCCAGGGCCGTCGGAGACCCAGTACTTC.